What follows are 11 T cell receptor beta chains derived from one specimen sequenced in a study of regulatory T cells in long-lasting Graves disease. Arm-PCR of CDR3 regions and iRepertoire HTBI primers were used to build TCR beta libraries. TCRdb itself ran the multiplex PCR reads through MiXCR, one entry per CDR3 protein. The data contain 520,000 or so distinct CDR3 sequences, 9.5% to 15% of them singletons. Regarding time point: newly diagnosed GD, antithyroid drugs for less than 3 months. PBMCs provided the RNA from which the TCR library was made. The sample was also reused in another study, on T cells in Graves' hyperthyroidism and ophthalmopathy.

The material was peripheral blood mononuclear cells (PBMCs), obtained at new diagnosis, from a patient treated with antithyroid drugs. The receptor set was obtained from a woman in her thirties with Graves disease.

This chain joins TRBV29-1 and TRBJ1-6; D ambiguous. The V and J ends lost 5 bases and 7 bases respectively, with 12 bases between them. Germline V gives CDR1 SQVTM, CDR2 ANQGSEA. The CDR3 covers 13 residues. DNA for the CDR3: TGCAGCGTTTCGAGAAAACCCAATTCACCCCTCCACTTT. Encoded protein: CSVSRKPNSPLHF.

As concerns this clonotype: One end of the junction is discordant with germline, which a read error may explain. This chain joins TRBV12-3 or TRBV12-4 and TRBJ2-7; a possible D gene is TRBD1 (6 bases). The CDR3 loop spans 13 amino acids. CDR3 DNA: TGTGCCAGCAGTTTAATGCAGGGGAACGATCAGTACTTC. It translates to CASSLMQGNDQYF.

In this sample, this clonotype turned up many times. The chain couples TRBV7-8 to TRBJ1-5; D may be TRBD1 (5 bases). The CDR3 runs 16 residues. V gave up 1 base and J gave up 7 bases, with 17 bases separating them. CDR1 is SGHVS, CDR2 FQNEAQ, per germline. As DNA, the CDR3 is TGTGCCAGCAGCTTAGATGACAGAATAGAGCCGCAGCCCCAGCATTTT. This codes for CASSLDDRIEPQPQHF.

This clonotype has only a few counts. This chain connects TRBV27 to TRBJ2-2; no firm D call. The CDR3 totals 13 residues. Germline CDR1 MNHEY, CDR2 SMNVEV (reference sequence). V was clipped by 7 bases and J by 3 bases, with 9 bases between them. CDR3 nucleotide sequence: TGTGCCAGCATTGCGCCCTACACCGGGGAGCTGTTTTTT. Translated: CASIAPYTGELFF.

This clonotype was seen more than once but under ten times. Germline is not matched at one junction end, which may reflect a read error. The chain combines TRBV7-7 with TRBJ2-5; D unclear. Germline lookup yields CDR1 SSHAT and CDR2 FNYEAQ (reference sequence). CDR3 length: 14 residues. CDR3 loop: CASSLGPTAAAQYF. CDR3 nucleotide sequence: TGTGCTAGCAGCTTAGGGCCAACTGCCGCGGCCCAGTACTTC.

This sequence joins TRBV7-2 and TRBJ2-7; unclear D gene. Germline V gene data show CDR1 as SGHTA and CDR2 as FQGNSA. V was trimmed by 1 base and J by 2 bases, leaving 6 bases between them. The CDR3 is made up of 13 amino acids. CDR3 sequence reads: CASSLEFPYEQYF. Here the CDR3 DNA reads TGTGCCAGCAGCTTAGAGTTCCCCTACGAGCAGTACTTC. Supplemented by reference TRBV7-2 and TRBJ2-7, the full variable domain reads GAGVSQSPSNKVTEKGKDVELRCDPISGHTALYWYRQSLGQGLEFLIYFQGNSAPDKSGLPSDRFSAERTGGSVSTLTIQRTQQEDSAVYLCASSLEFPYEQYFGPGTRLTVT.

In nucleotides, the CDR3 is TGTGCCAGCAGCTTAGAAGACTCCTACGAGCAGTACTTC. Protein product: CASSLEDSYEQYF. V and J are TRBV7-3 and TRBJ2-7, with D uncertain. Germline V gene sequence: CDR1 SGHTA, CDR2 FQGTGA. This CDR3 is built from 13 residues. Trimming took 2 bases from V and 0 from J, leaving 5 bases between them.

The chain uses TRBV20-1 and TRBJ2-1; 8 nucleotides align to TRBD2. Losses at the gene ends were 3 bases for V and 3 bases for J; bases not matched to a gene: 7. CDR3 length: 15 residues. Germline-derived CDR1 and CDR2 are DFQATT and SNEGSKA (reference sequence). The CDR3 loop is CSARGSTSGYNEQFF. In DNA, the CDR3 is TGCAGTGCTAGGGGAAGTACTAGCGGCTACAATGAGCAGTTCTTC.

This clonotype was counted many times. The rearrangement joins TRBV12-3 or TRBV12-4 to TRBJ2-3, with TRBD2 identical over 8 bases. With V trimmed by 3 bases and J by 6 bases, 8 bases remained unmatched. The CDR3 has 15 amino acids. The CDR3 here is CASSFQGGRIDTQYF. CDR3 DNA: TGTGCCAGCAGTTTCCAGGGCGGGAGGATTGATACGCAGTATTTT.

Note on this clonotype: It may be a read error: a sequence one base away is much more abundant. The V gene is TRBV5-1, the J gene TRBJ2-4, with 14 bases matching TRBD2. The CDR3 covers 19 residues. J was trimmed by 8 bases and V by 0 bases; bases with no gene match: 13. Germline CDR1 is SGHRS and CDR2 is YFSETQ. CDR3 DNA sequence: TGCGCCAGCAGCTTGGCGGGACTAGCGGGAGCCACGAATCGGGACATTCAGTACTTC. Protein product: CASSLAGLAGATNRDIQYF. Complete variable domain (other parts from reference TRBV5-1 and TRBJ2-4): KAGVTQTPRYLIKTRGQQVTLSCSPISGHRSVSWYQQTPGQGLQFLFEYFSETQRNKGNFPGRFSGRQFSNSRSEMNVSTLELGDSALYLCASSLAGLAGATNRDIQYFGAGTRLSVL.

The sample holds a few counts of this clonotype. The chain links TRBV10-2 to TRBJ2-1; the D is unclear. V was clipped by 6 bases and J by 8 bases, with 23 bases between them. The CDR3 covers 16 residues. From germline, CDR1 is WSHSY and CDR2 SAAADI. The chain's CDR3 is CASRAQLGAVNHEQFF. In DNA, the CDR3 is TGCGCCAGCAGGGCCCAACTGGGTGCAGTTAACCATGAGCAGTTCTTC.